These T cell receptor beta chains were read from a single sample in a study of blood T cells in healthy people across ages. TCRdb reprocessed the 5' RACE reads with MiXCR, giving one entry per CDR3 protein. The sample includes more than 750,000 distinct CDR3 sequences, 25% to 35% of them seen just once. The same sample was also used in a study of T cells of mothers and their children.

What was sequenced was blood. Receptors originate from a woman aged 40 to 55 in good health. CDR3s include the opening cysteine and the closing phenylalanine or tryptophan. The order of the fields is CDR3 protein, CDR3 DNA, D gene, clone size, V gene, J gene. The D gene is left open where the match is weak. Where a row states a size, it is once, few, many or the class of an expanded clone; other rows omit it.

CDR3: CSVEVGQGPGYGYTF
DNA: TGCAGCGTTGAAGTTGGACAGGGACCAGGGTATGGCTACACCTTC
D: TRBD1
size: -
V: TRBV29-1
J: TRBJ1-2

CDR3: CASEGALTGRGLGGYTF
DNA: TGTGCCAGCGAGGGGGCCCTGACGGGCAGGGGGCTAGGTGGCTACACCTTC
D: TRBD1
size: -
V: TRBV28
J: TRBJ1-2

CDR3: CASSSRRLREGSPLHF
DNA: TGTGCCAGCAGTTCCCGACGACTCCGAGAGGGCTCACCCCTCCACTTT
D: -
size: -
V: TRBV6-2/TRBV6-3
J: TRBJ1-6

CDR3: CASSSAGLTYNEQFF
DNA: TGTGCCAGCAGTTCAGCGGGGCTTACCTACAATGAGCAGTTCTTC
D: TRBD2
size: many
V: TRBV28
J: TRBJ2-1

CDR3: CASSRDSASTFYEQYF
DNA: TGTGCCAGCAGCCGCGACAGTGCCTCCACCTTCTACGAGCAGTACTTC
D: -
size: -
V: TRBV7-9
J: TRBJ2-7

CDR3: CASNPVSGTREQYF
DNA: TGTGCCAGCAACCCCGTAAGCGGGACGAGGGAGCAGTACTTC
D: TRBD2
size: -
V: TRBV27
J: TRBJ2-7

CDR3: CASSPSPGTGMGGYTF
DNA: TGTGCCAGCAGCCCTAGTCCCGGGACAGGGATGGGCGGCTACACCTTC
D: TRBD1
size: -
V: TRBV7-9
J: TRBJ1-2

CDR3: CASSSSAGDEQFF
DNA: TGTGCCAGCAGCTCATCCGCTGGAGACGAGCAGTTCTTC
D: -
size: few
V: TRBV7-2
J: TRBJ2-1

CDR3: CASSLRRGQGIPDTQYF
DNA: TGTGCCAGCAGCTTACGAAGGGGACAGGGAATCCCAGATACGCAGTATTTT
D: TRBD1
size: -
V: TRBV7-2
J: TRBJ2-3

CDR3: CASSCSSCATNEKLFF
DNA: TGTGCCAGCAGTTGTAGCTCCTGTGCAACTAATGAAAAACTGTTTTTT
D: -
size: many
V: TRBV12-3/TRBV12-4
J: TRBJ1-4

CDR3: CTSSAGTGYGEQYF
DNA: TGTACCAGCAGCGCCGGGACAGGGTATGGAGAGCAGTACTTC
D: TRBD1
size: -
V: TRBV9
J: TRBJ2-7

CDR3: CATSDERRTDTQYF
DNA: TGTGCCACCAGTGATGAACGACGGACAGATACGCAGTATTTT
D: -
size: many
V: TRBV24-1
J: TRBJ2-3

CDR3: CASSLTAKGETQYF
DNA: TGTGCCAGCAGTTTGACGGCGAAGGGGGAGACCCAGTACTTC
D: -
size: many
V: TRBV25-1
J: TRBJ2-5

CDR3: CASSLAENTVAFF
DNA: TGTGCCAGCAGTTTGGCGGAGAACACTGTAGCTTTCTTT
D: -
size: -
V: TRBV12-3/TRBV12-4
J: TRBJ1-1

CDR3: CASSPVGGSNQPQHF
DNA: TGTGCCAGCAGTCCCGTAGGGGGTAGCAATCAGCCCCAGCATTTT
D: -
size: few
V: TRBV12-3/TRBV12-4
J: TRBJ1-5

CDR3: CASRLDRGDVGNGYTF
DNA: TGTGCCAGCAGACTAGACAGGGGTGATGTTGGGAATGGCTACACCTTC
D: -
size: few
V: TRBV21-1
J: TRBJ1-2

CDR3: CASSPSREDQPQHF
DNA: TGTGCCAGCAGCCCTTCCAGGGAAGATCAGCCCCAGCATTTT
D: -
size: once
V: TRBV7-2
J: TRBJ1-5

CDR3: CASSPNRGGYTF
DNA: TGTGCCAGCAGTCCAAACAGGGGCGGCTACACCTTC
D: TRBD1
size: -
V: TRBV6-2/TRBV6-3
J: TRBJ1-2

CDR3: CASTTQGGYPYGYTF
DNA: TGTGCCAGCACCACACAGGGCGGCTACCCTTATGGCTACACCTTC
D: -
size: -
V: TRBV28
J: TRBJ1-2

CDR3: CATSRELDITTEAFF
DNA: TGTGCCACCAGCAGGGAGTTAGACATCACCACTGAAGCTTTCTTT
D: -
size: few
V: TRBV15
J: TRBJ1-1

CDR3: CASSVSPGQGVGYTF
DNA: TGTGCCAGCAGCGTATCGCCGGGACAGGGGGTTGGCTACACCTTC
D: TRBD1
size: many
V: TRBV7-3
J: TRBJ1-2

CDR3: CASSFVIAGVSMNTEAFF
DNA: TGCGCCAGCAGCTTCGTCATTGCCGGGGTCAGTATGAACACTGAAGCTTTCTTT
D: -
size: -
V: TRBV5-1
J: TRBJ1-1

CDR3: CASSLGGGPIDTQYF
DNA: TGCGCCAGCAGCTTGGGCGGGGGCCCAATAGATACGCAGTATTTT
D: -
size: -
V: TRBV5-1
J: TRBJ2-3

CDR3: CASSRTGEGGYTF
DNA: TGTGCCAGCAGCCGGACAGGGGAAGGTGGCTACACCTTC
D: TRBD1
size: many
V: TRBV11-2
J: TRBJ1-2

CDR3: CASDRRDRGQGEQFF
DNA: TGTGCCAGTGATAGGCGGGACAGGGGGCAAGGTGAGCAGTTCTTC
D: TRBD1
size: -
V: TRBV2
J: TRBJ2-1

CDR3: CSAPDSPYGYTF
DNA: TGCAGTGCCCCCGACAGCCCCTATGGCTACACCTTC
D: -
size: -
V: TRBV20-1
J: TRBJ1-2

CDR3: CSATSGAGYTDTQYF
DNA: TGCAGTGCTACAAGCGGGGCGGGGTACACAGATACGCAGTATTTT
D: TRBD2
size: few
V: TRBV20-1
J: TRBJ2-3

CDR3: CSAATAIHGYTF
DNA: TGCAGTGCCGCGACAGCGATTCATGGCTACACCTTC
D: -
size: few
V: TRBV20-1
J: TRBJ1-2

CDR3: CSAGRPADYGYTF
DNA: TGCAGTGCCGGCCGACCCGCTGACTATGGCTACACCTTC
D: -
size: -
V: TRBV20-1
J: TRBJ1-2

CDR3: CASSLGEGQPQHF
DNA: TGTGCCAGCAGCTTAGGGGAGGGTCAGCCCCAGCATTTT
D: -
size: many
V: TRBV7-2
J: TRBJ1-5

CDR3: CASSTGGVQETQYF
DNA: TGTGCCAGCAGTACCGGGGGCGTCCAAGAGACCCAGTACTTC
D: -
size: -
V: TRBV6-6
J: TRBJ2-5

CDR3: CASRGLGQTYEQYF
DNA: TGTGCCAGCCGAGGACTGGGACAGACCTACGAGCAGTACTTC
D: TRBD1
size: many
V: TRBV28
J: TRBJ2-7

CDR3: CASSLALPRGAFF
DNA: TGTGCCAGCAGTTTAGCGCTACCACGGGGGGCTTTCTTT
D: -
size: few
V: TRBV12-3/TRBV12-4
J: TRBJ1-1

CDR3: CASTVTGGGYQPQHF
DNA: TGTGCCAGCACCGTGACAGGGGGTGGCTATCAGCCCCAGCATTTT
D: TRBD1
size: -
V: TRBV12-3/TRBV12-4
J: TRBJ1-5

CDR3: CSVDVRGGLGKNIQYF
DNA: TGCAGCGTTGATGTGCGGGGGGGCCTTGGCAAAAACATTCAGTACTTC
D: TRBD2
size: few
V: TRBV29-1
J: TRBJ2-4

CDR3: CASSSGQHPNTEAFF
DNA: TGTGCCAGCAGCTCGGGACAGCATCCGAACACTGAAGCTTTCTTT
D: TRBD1
size: few
V: TRBV28
J: TRBJ1-1

CDR3: CASSSEGLNTQYF
DNA: TGTGCCAGCAGCTCGGAGGGACTTAATACGCAGTATTTT
D: -
size: few
V: TRBV7-3
J: TRBJ2-3

CDR3: CAIADRGFNGDTEAFF
DNA: TGTGCCATCGCGGACAGGGGCTTCAACGGGGACACTGAAGCTTTCTTT
D: TRBD1
size: few
V: TRBV28
J: TRBJ1-1